This T cell receptor (beta chain) was sequenced during a study of blood T cell repertoires in COVID-19. Under the authors' procedure: Reference gene primer amplification gave nucleated cell count estimates. Some clones are missing from TCRdb's copy, which holds only in-frame ones; the method was immunoSEQ multiplex PCR. V and J calls and clone size are as listed in that table; D and trimming were resolved from the DNA. The sample lists hundreds of thousands of clones; 70% to 90% were seen once. The ends were cut back, 2 bases at V and 1 base at J, with 10 bases in the middle. Per germline, CDR1 SGHRS and CDR2 YFSETQ. The CDR3 has 15 residues. Participants came from some 26 US areas, aged about 18 to 100 years. Cohort allocation depended upon clinical history that participants reported.

This chain uses TRBV5-1 with TRBJ2-1; weak D call: TRBD2 (5 bases). The sequencing input was PBMCs or T cells enriched from blood (not recorded which). The TCR comes from a woman between 25 and 40 years old who had recovered from COVID-19. CDR3 in amino acids: CASSFGETSYNEQFF. The CDR3 DNA reads TGCGCCAGCAGCTTCGGGGAGACTTCCTACAATGAGCAGTTCTTC.